These 21 T cell receptor beta chains originate from one sample sequenced in a study of T cells in narcolepsy. Clones were read by immunoSEQ multiplex PCR, and TCRdb kept only the in-frame ones, dropping some. The sample has about 41,000 clones; 70% to 90% are singletons. Material for sequencing was CD45RA- memory CD4+ T cells from PBMCs. These receptors all come from a human donor with narcolepsy.

The V and J genes are TRBV10-2 and TRBJ2-1; perhaps TRBD2 as D (5 bases). Trimming took off 7 bases at V and 9 bases at J, with 16 bases between the two ends. Germline V CDR1 and CDR2: WSHSY, SAAADI. There are 13 residues in the CDR3. The CDR3 DNA reads TGCGCCAGCACTTCGGCTGAAGAGGGTGAGCAGTTCTTC. This translates into CASTSAEEGEQFF.

The chain is built from TRBV7-3 and TRBJ1-6; D remains unclear. Trimming removed 0 bases at V and 10 bases at J, with 13 bases between. The CDR3 has 15 amino acids. Per germline, CDR1 SGHTA and CDR2 FQGTGA. In DNA, the CDR3 is TGTGCCAGCAGCTTAACGGGGAGAGACGAGTCACCCCTCCACTTT. Amino acids: CASSLTGRDESPLHF.

This chain links TRBV27 with TRBJ2-7, with 10 bases identical to TRBD1. The CDR3 runs 15 residues. V lost 5 bases to trimming and J lost 6 bases; unmatched junction nucleotides: 10. The V gene's germline CDR1 is MNHEY and CDR2 SMNVEV (reference sequence). The CDR3 nucleotides read TGTGCCAGCAGTGGGGGCCCCGGGACAGGGGTCGAGCAGTACTTC. It specifies CASSGGPGTGVEQYF.

The genes are TRBV6-5 and TRBJ2-3; D uncertain. The CDR3 covers 14 residues. Germline assignment: CDR1 MNHEY and CDR2 SVGAGI. V was pared by 5 bases and J by 2 bases, with 11 bases between. CDR3 DNA: TGTGCCAGCAGTCCTCAGACTTACACAGATACGCAGTATTTT. This gives the protein CASSPQTYTDTQYF.

The chain joins TRBV5-1 to TRBJ2-2; D gene ambiguous. Germline V gives CDR1 SGHRS, CDR2 YFSETQ. There are 13 residues in the CDR3. V dropped 0 bases and J dropped 7 bases, with 7 bases sitting between them. The DNA for the CDR3 is TGCGCCAGCAGCTTGGTTAAGAGCGGGGAGCTGTTTTTT. This gives the protein CASSLVKSGELFF.

The rearrangement joins TRBV15 to TRBJ1-2; 9 bases match TRBD1. The CDR3 has 14 amino acids. Germline V gene lookup returns CDR1 LNHNV and CDR2 YYDKDF (reference sequence). V shed 3 bases and J 7 bases; nucleotides not matched to a gene: 6. In nucleotides, the CDR3 is TGTGCCACCAGCAGGGGGGACAGGGTGCTTGGCTACACCTTC. This translates into CATSRGDRVLGYTF.

J is TRBJ1-5 and V is TRBV19; D remains unclear. Trimming pared 0 bases from V and 9 bases from J, leaving 9 bases between. Germline loops: CDR1 LNHDA, CDR2 SQIVND (reference sequence). CDR3 length: 13 amino acids. CDR3: CASSIEDDGPQHF. The CDR3 DNA sequence: TGTGCCAGTAGTATAGAAGACGATGGGCCCCAGCATTTT.

This clone has only a few counts. V usage is TRBV6-6 and J usage is TRBJ2-3; D ambiguous. The CDR3 is made up of 14 amino acids. The germline CDR1 and CDR2 sequences are MNHNY and SVGAGI (reference sequence). V gave up 2 bases and J gave up 2 bases, with 8 bases separating them. Here the CDR3 reads CASSYSEFTDTQYF. The CDR3 bases are TGTGCCAGCAGTTACAGCGAATTCACAGATACGCAGTATTTT.

The V call is TRBV7-9, the J call TRBJ2-3, with TRBD1 as a possible D gene (6 bases). The CDR3 consists of 16 residues. Trimming removed 5 bases at V and 4 bases at J, with 19 bases between. Per the germline V gene, CDR1 is SEHNR and CDR2 is FQNEAQ (reference sequence). CDR3 sequence (DNA): TGTGCCAGCAGCCCAGGGGTGAGCGGAGATTCAGATACGCAGTATTTT. Translated: CASSPGVSGDSDTQYF.

The V call is TRBV7-9, the J call TRBJ1-1; D perhaps matches TRBD1 (6 bases). CDR3 length: 16 residues. V was trimmed by 5 bases and J by 0 bases, leaving 16 bases between them. The germline gives CDR1 SEHNR, CDR2 FQNEAQ (reference sequence). In nucleotides, the CDR3 is TGTGCCAGCAGCCGGGACATCCGATCCCTGAACACTGAAGCTTTCTTT. It yields the protein CASSRDIRSLNTEAFF.

Note on this clone: One end of the junction fails to match germline, which may point to a read error. Other DNA sequences within the sample encode an identical CDR3. This CDR3 reads CASSPPGQGHTGELFF. Here the CDR3 DNA reads TGTGCCAGCAGTCCTCCAGGACAGGGCCACACCGGGGAGCTGTTCTTT. J is TRBJ2-2 and V is TRBV6-6; 8 bases are a match to TRBD1. Germline assignment: CDR1 MNHNY and CDR2 SVGAGI (reference sequence). The CDR3 runs 16 residues.

The chain links TRBV9 to TRBJ2-1, with 10 bases matching TRBD2. Losses at the gene ends were 2 bases for V and 4 bases for J; bases not matched to a gene: 6. The CDR3 spans 16 residues. Germline CDR1 reads SGDLS; CDR2 reads YYNGEE. As DNA, the CDR3 is TGTGCCAGCAGCGTGGAAGCGGGAGGGGCATACAATGAGCAGTTCTTC. This translates into CASSVEAGGAYNEQFF.

The CDR3 protein is CASSLGAGGITDTQYF. The CDR3 DNA reads TGTGCCAGCAGCTTGGGAGCGGGGGGCATCACAGATACGCAGTATTTT. The rearrangement links TRBV7-6 to TRBJ2-3, with 9 positions matching TRBD2. The CDR3 runs to 16 residues. Germline CDR1 and CDR2: SGHVS and FNYEAQ. V trimming: 3 bases; J trimming: 2 bases; junction bases outside the gene matches: 6.

The rearrangement uses TRBV19 and TRBJ1-5; 7 nucleotides match TRBD1. Looked up from germline, CDR1 is LNHDA and CDR2 is SQIVND (reference sequence). The CDR3 length is 15 residues. After removal of 3 bases from V and 2 bases from J, the junction contained 4 bases not matched to a gene. CDR3 DNA: TGTGCCAGTAGTATCTTTACAGGGGGCAATCAGCCCCAGCATTTT. This sequence encodes CASSIFTGGNQPQHF.

This clone has only a few counts. V is TRBV4-3 and J is TRBJ2-3; TRBD2 matches 7 bases. V dropped 2 bases and J dropped 6; count of bases not matched to a gene: 11. Per germline, CDR1 LGHNA and CDR2 YSLEER. The CDR3 consists of 16 residues. This CDR3 is CASSQTPGGKVDTQYF. CDR3 coding DNA: TGCGCCAGCAGCCAAACCCCCGGGGGGAAAGTGGATACGCAGTATTTT.

This chain connects TRBV9 to TRBJ2-7, with TRBD2 matching 9 bases. Trimming at V came to 0 bases and at J to 6 bases, leaving 7 bases not matched to a gene. The V gene's germline CDR1 is SGDLS and CDR2 YYNGEE. The CDR3 spans 15 residues. DNA of the CDR3: TGTGCCAGCAGCGTAGCAGTAGCGGGAGTGAGCGAGCAGTACTTC. Translation gives CASSVAVAGVSEQYF.

This chain uses TRBV5-1 with TRBJ1-6; D unresolved. Germline V lookup: CDR1 SGHRS, CDR2 YFSETQ. There are 15 residues in the CDR3. V was cut by 3 bases and J by 7 bases, with 14 bases left in between. The chain's CDR3 is CASSSLAAGNSPLHF. CDR3 coding DNA: TGCGCCAGCAGCTCCCTCGCCGCGGGGAATTCACCCCTCCACTTT. Together with reference TRBV5-1 and TRBJ1-6, the CDR3 gives the full variable domain: KAGVTQTPRYLIKTRGQQVTLSCSPISGHRSVSWYQQTPGQGLQFLFEYFSETQRNKGNFPGRFSGRQFSNSRSEMNVSTLELGDSALYLCASSSLAAGNSPLHFGNGTRLTVT.

The J gene is TRBJ2-1, the V gene TRBV6-5; the D is unclear. CDR3 length: 13 residues. Trimming took 6 bases from V and 6 from J, leaving 12 bases between them. Germline CDR1 is MNHEY and CDR2 is SVGAGI. The CDR3 nucleotides read TGTGCCAGCAGGCCCCTCATTTCCAATGAGCAGTTCTTC. As protein: CASRPLISNEQFF.

The chain joins TRBV6-5 to TRBJ1-1; D unclear. CDR1 and CDR2 (germline): MNHEY, SVGAGI. Trimming removed 5 bases from V and 1 base from J, with 14 bases in between. The CDR3 runs 15 residues. CDR3 sequence: CASSAPPGKNTEAFF. The DNA for the CDR3 is TGTGCCAGCAGTGCCCCCCCGGGGAAGAACACTGAAGCTTTCTTT.

The chain has TRBV4-1 and TRBJ2-1; 12 positions agree with TRBD2. The V and J ends lost 6 bases and 4 bases, in that order; junction bases with no gene match: 10. Germline-derived CDR1 and CDR2 are MGHRA and YSYEKL. CDR3 length: 17 amino acids. The CDR3 bases are TGCGCCAGCAGTCCGAATCCGGGACTAGCGGGTTACAATGAGCAGTTCTTC. Translated: CASSPNPGLAGYNEQFF.

This sequence joins TRBV5-1 and TRBJ1-1; D might be TRBD1 (6 bases). CDR3 size: 16 residues. The germline V gene encodes CDR1 SGHRS and CDR2 YFSETQ. V lost 1 base to trimming and J lost 10 bases, with 23 bases between them. CDR3 residues: CASSLYGQPGAGGAFF. In nucleotides, the CDR3 is TGCGCCAGCAGCTTGTATGGACAGCCAGGAGCAGGTGGAGCTTTCTTT.